Listed here are 6 T cell receptor beta chains from one sample, sequenced in a study of control samples from healthy donors and cancer patients (dated by TCRdb to the early 2020s). Libraries were prepared through the immunoSEQ multiplex PCR assay. Entries here come from immuneACCESS through TCRdb and include only in-frame sequences with V and J called. Some clones fail to appear in such tables; in the studies checked, an unresolved V gene covers under half of the shortfall, and the cause of the remainder is unknown. The sample records about 70,000 clones, more than 80% of which are singletons. The ten biggest clones cover about 3.1% of the sample. Input material: PBMCs. These TCRs come from a woman in her 50s with lung cancer.

The chain is built from TRBV6-2 or TRBV6-3 and TRBJ1-5, with TRBD1 as a possible D gene (5 bases). Trimming stripped 2 bases from V and 7 bases from J, with 9 bases between. The CDR3 sequence is 13 residues long. In germline, CDR1 is MNHEY, CDR2 SVGEGT. The CDR3 loop reads CASSYDGGQPQHF. The DNA for the CDR3 is TGTGCCAGCAGTTACGATGGGGGACAGCCCCAGCATTTT.

J is TRBJ1-4 and V is TRBV19, with no clear D. This CDR3 region has 14 residues. The ends were cut back, 4 bases at V and 0 bases at J, with 6 bases in the middle. Germline loops: CDR1 LNHDA, CDR2 SQIVND (reference sequence). CDR3 nucleotides: TGTGCCAGTAGTAAGACCTCAACTAATGAAAAACTGTTTTTT. It encodes CASSKTSTNEKLFF.

The genes are TRBV18 and TRBJ1-1; tentatively, D is TRBD1 (6 bases). The germline V gene encodes CDR1 KGHSH and CDR2 LQKENI. Trimming left V 3 bases short and J 3 bases short, with 11 bases between. The CDR3 runs 14 residues. CDR3: CASSPLQGDTEAFF. CDR3 DNA: TGTGCCAGCTCACCCCTACAGGGAGACACTGAAGCTTTCTTT.

The rearrangement uses TRBV6-2 or TRBV6-3 and TRBJ1-1; D remains ambiguous. This CDR3 region has 13 residues. V gave up 4 bases and J gave up 7 bases, with 13 bases separating them. Germline values: CDR1 MNHEY, CDR2 SVGEGT. The CDR3 DNA is TGTGCCAGCAGTTTACAACCGTACAGTGAAGCTTTCTTT. Protein product: CASSLQPYSEAFF.

The chain employs TRBV4-1 and TRBJ1-2, with D perhaps TRBD1 (5 bases). Trimming pared 2 bases from V and 2 bases from J, leaving 15 bases between. Germline V gene data show CDR1 as MGHRA and CDR2 as YSYEKL. This CDR3 has 16 amino acids. This CDR3 is CASSQQFPGNNYGYTF. CDR3 DNA sequence: TGCGCCAGCAGCCAACAATTCCCAGGGAACAACTATGGCTACACCTTC.

This chain links TRBV9 with TRBJ1-6, with unresolved D. This CDR3 has 17 amino acids. Trimming left V 4 bases short and J 0 bases short, with 14 bases between. Germline CDR1 is SGDLS and CDR2 is YYNGEE. This chain's CDR3 is CASSPRLSSSYNSPLHF. The CDR3 bases are TGTGCCAGCAGCCCCCGACTGAGTAGCTCCTATAATTCACCCCTCCACTTT.